The rows below give T cell receptor beta chains drawn from one sample of a study of radiotherapy plus CTLA-4 blockade in lung cancer. This table comes from immunoSEQ multiplex PCR, and its TCRdb copy is limited to in-frame clones, with some not included. The repertoire includes about 62,000 clones, approximately 76% of them detected once, and approximately 2.8% sits in the top ten. Sample: peripheral blood, taken from a patient treated with radiotherapy plus ipilimumab. These receptors all stem from a human donor with non-small cell lung cancer who had a complete response to radiotherapy plus ipilimumab. Both conserved end residues are part of each CDR3. The D gene is left open where the match is weak. Size tells how often a clone was seen (once, few, many) or the class of an expanded clone, and some rows leave it out.

CDR3 length,V gene,D gene,clone size,J gene,CDR3 DNA,CDR3 protein
15,TRBV6-6,TRBD1,-,TRBJ1-1,TGTGCCAGCAGTTATAAGACAGGGGGGAACACTGAAGCTTTCTTT,CASSYKTGGNTEAFF
19,TRBV5-1,TRBD1,-,TRBJ1-1,TGCGCCAGCAGCCACCAAAAAAACAGCAGGGGGCTCACGAACACTGAAGCTTTCTTT,CASSHQKNSRGLTNTEAFF
14,TRBV7-8,-,-,TRBJ2-2,TGTGCCATACCGAGGATAGGGGGCACCGGGGAGCTGTTTTTT,CAIPRIGGTGELFF
14,TRBV5-4,-,-,TRBJ1-1,TGTGCCAGCAGCTACAGGAATCAGAACACTGAAGCTTTCTTT,CASSYRNQNTEAFF
13,TRBV7-9,TRBD1,-,TRBJ1-2,TGTGCCAGCAGCTATGACAGGGATCTCGGCTACACCTTC,CASSYDRDLGYTF
13,TRBV6-5,TRBD1,-,TRBJ1-1,TGTGCCAGCAGGACAGGGGCCGAGGTTGAAGCTTTCTTT,CASRTGAEVEAFF
12,TRBV11-2,-,once,TRBJ1-2,TGTGCTAGCGGGGCTAATTACTATGGCTACACCTTC,CASGANYYGYTF
16,TRBV7-9,TRBD2,-,TRBJ2-7,TGTGCCAGCAGCTTAACAGTTAGGACTAGCGGGAGGCAGCAGTACTTC,CASSLTVRTSGRQQYF
14,TRBV5-4,-,-,TRBJ1-4,TGTGCCAGCAGCTTGGCCGGAGTCCCCGGGAGACTGTTTTTT,CASSLAGVPGRLFF
14,TRBV7-9,TRBD2,few,TRBJ2-7,TGTGCCAGCAGCCCAGCGGGACCACCTTACGAGCAGTACTTC,CASSPAGPPYEQYF
17,TRBV19,TRBD1,-,TRBJ2-2,TGTGCCAGTAGTACGGACAGGGTGTCGACGAACACCGGGGAGCTGTTTTTT,CASSTDRVSTNTGELFF
15,TRBV19,-,-,TRBJ2-2,TGTGCCAGTATCCGATACAGCGGGTACACCGGGGAGCTGTTTTTT,CASIRYSGYTGELFF
17,TRBV4-1,TRBD1,once,TRBJ2-1,TGCGCCAGCAGCCCAACCTTGACAGGGGGCAAAACCGGTGAGCAGTTCTTC,CASSPTLTGGKTGEQFF
12,TRBV10-2,-,-,TRBJ2-7,TGCGCCAGCAGTGATCGAGGGTTCGAGCAGTACTTC,CASSDRGFEQYF
15,TRBV5-1,TRBD2,-,TRBJ2-1,TGCGCCAGCAGCTTTGAGAGCGGGACCTACAATGAGCAGTTCTTC,CASSFESGTYNEQFF
16,TRBV28,-,-,TRBJ2-3,TGTGCCAGCAGTCTTTCGCTAGCCTTCGGCACAGATACGCAGTATTTT,CASSLSLAFGTDTQYF
15,TRBV5-1,-,-,TRBJ2-1,TGCGCCAGCAGCCTTGGAACCGCCAGGCACAATGAGCAGTTCTTC,CASSLGTARHNEQFF
13,TRBV9,-,once,TRBJ1-2,TGTGCCAGCTCCGGGGGGATGTGGCGAGGCTACACCTTC,CASSGGMWRGYTF
15,TRBV7-2,TRBD2,-,TRBJ2-1,TGTGCCAGCAGCTTATCTAGCGGGAGAGACAATGAGCAGTTCTTC,CASSLSSGRDNEQFF
12,TRBV18,-,-,TRBJ2-7,TGTGCCAGCTCACCCTCCGAGCGCGAGCAGTACTTC,CASSPSEREQYF
14,TRBV7-9,-,-,TRBJ2-7,TGTGCCAGCAGCTTCGGTTGGGGCCCCTACGAGCAGTACTTC,CASSFGWGPYEQYF
14,TRBV5-6,TRBD1,-,TRBJ1-2,TGTGCCAGCAGCGGCGGACAGGAGGGCTATGGCTACACCTTC,CASSGGQEGYGYTF
14,TRBV7-9,-,-,TRBJ1-2,TGTGCCAGCAGCTTACCCAGGGTAAACTATGGCTACACCTTC,CASSLPRVNYGYTF
17,TRBV5-4,-,-,TRBJ2-5,TGTGCCAGCAGCCAAGCCCAGACTTGGGACAACCAAGAGACCCAGTACTTC,CASSQAQTWDNQETQYF
14,TRBV5-6,-,-,TRBJ2-1,TGTGCCAGCAGCCTCCTAGGCGTAGGTAATGAGCAGTTCTTC,CASSLLGVGNEQFF
16,TRBV28,TRBD2,-,TRBJ2-4,TGTGCCAGCAGCGAAAGATTAGCGGGAGGGACCAGGATGCAGTACTTC,CASSERLAGGTRMQYF
15,TRBV28,TRBD2,-,TRBJ2-5,TGTGCCAGCAGTCCCGGGACTACCCTAAAAGAGACCCAGTACTTC,CASSPGTTLKETQYF
13,TRBV10-3,-,-,TRBJ2-1,TGTGCCATCAGTCGACAGGATCGGGGTGAGCAGTTCTTC,CAISRQDRGEQFF
13,TRBV5-5,-,-,TRBJ2-7,TGTGCCAGCAGCCAACAGGGGAGGTACGAGCAGTACTTC,CASSQQGRYEQYF
12,TRBV29-1,-,once,TRBJ2-3,TGCAGCGTGGCCCAGGGCACAGATACGCAGTATTTT,CSVAQGTDTQYF
15,TRBV5-6,TRBD2,once,TRBJ2-7,TGTGCCAGCAGCTTGGTGGTCCGGGAGGGCTACGAGCAGTACTTC,CASSLVVREGYEQYF
16,TRBV6-5,TRBD1,-,TRBJ1-4,TGTGCCAGCAGTTATCAGTCTGACAGGGGGCGGGAAAAACTGTTTTTT,CASSYQSDRGREKLFF
18,TRBV21-1,-,once,TRBJ2-2,TGTGCCAGCAGCACGACAGGGTTACAGGTCAATGCTACCGGGGAGCTGTTTTTT,CASSTTGLQVNATGELFF
11,TRBV29-1,TRBD1,-,TRBJ2-7,TGCAGCGCCGGGACAGCCTACGAGCAGTACTTC,CSAGTAYEQYF
15,TRBV5-1,-,-,TRBJ2-1,TGCGCCAGCAGCTTAACCCCGGGACACTACAATGAGCAGTTCTTC,CASSLTPGHYNEQFF
16,TRBV9,TRBD2,few,TRBJ2-5,TGTGCCAGCAGCGTTGAAGCGGGGGGTGGTTTCGAGACCCAGTACTTC,CASSVEAGGGFETQYF
11,TRBV2,-,-,TRBJ1-2,TGTGCCACCCGGGACACCTATGGCTACACCTTC,CATRDTYGYTF
13,TRBV7-2,-,-,TRBJ1-2,TGTGCCAGCAGCTTTCCCGGAGACTATGGCTACACCTTC,CASSFPGDYGYTF
13,TRBV6-5,TRBD1,-,TRBJ1-4,TGTGCCAGCAGTCACAGGGGTCGGGAAAAACTGTTTTTT,CASSHRGREKLFF
18,TRBV2,TRBD2,-,TRBJ2-5,TGTGCCAGCGACGGGACTAGCGAGAGCCCATTAATCCAAGAGACCCAGTACTTC,CASDGTSESPLIQETQYF
12,TRBV18,-,-,TRBJ2-5,TGTGCCAGCTCACCAACTCAAGAGACCCAGTACTTC,CASSPTQETQYF
17,TRBV6-1,TRBD1,once,TRBJ1-1,TGTGCCAGCAGTGAAGGTGGGACAGGGGGACGGTCAACTGAAGCTTTCTTT,CASSEGGTGGRSTEAFF